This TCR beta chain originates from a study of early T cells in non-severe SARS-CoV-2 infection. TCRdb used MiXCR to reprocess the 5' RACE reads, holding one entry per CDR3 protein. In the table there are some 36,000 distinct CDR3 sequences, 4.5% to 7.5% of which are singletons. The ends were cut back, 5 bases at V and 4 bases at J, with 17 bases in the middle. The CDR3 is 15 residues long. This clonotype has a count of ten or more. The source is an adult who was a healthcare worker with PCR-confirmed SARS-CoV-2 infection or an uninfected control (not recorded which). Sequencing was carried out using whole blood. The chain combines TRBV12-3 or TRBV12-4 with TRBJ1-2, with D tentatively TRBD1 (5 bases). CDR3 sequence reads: CASSIPGLGTYGYTF. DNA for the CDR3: TGTGCCAGCAGTATCCCGGGACTCGGAACCTATGGCTACACCTTC.